These 22 T cell receptor beta chains originate from one sample sequenced in a study of T cells in Graves' hyperthyroidism and ophthalmopathy. The investigators amplified TCR beta CDR3 regions from RNA transcripts. The HTBI primer set drove a first-round RT-PCR of the TCR CDR3. TCRdb analysed the multiplex PCR reads with MiXCR anew, one entry per CDR3 protein. The sample shows some 490,000 distinct CDR3 sequences, about 20% of them seen only once. Sequenced sample: blood. All receptors come from a woman aged 70 to 79 with Graves' ophthalmopathy.

This clonotype was seen more than once but under ten times. The chain is built from TRBV28 and TRBJ1-4, with D possibly being TRBD1 (5 bases). Trimming shortened V by 6 bases and J by 5 bases, and 19 bases separated the two germline ends. The germline V gene encodes CDR1 MDHEN and CDR2 SYDVKM. CDR3 length: 16 amino acids. CDR3 amino acids: CASSPEVGQGNEKLFF. The CDR3 DNA is TGTGCCAGCAGCCCCGAGGTAGGGCAGGGAAATGAAAAACTGTTTTTT. The variable domain in full, completed from reference TRBV28 and TRBJ1-4, reads DVKVTQSSRYLVKRTGEKVFLECVQDMDHENMFWYRQDPGLGLRLIYFSYDVKMKEKGDIPEGYSVSREKKERFSLILESASTNQTSMYLCASSPEVGQGNEKLFFGSGTQLSVL.

This chain uses TRBV28 with TRBJ2-7; maybe TRBD2 (5 bases). The CDR3 sequence is 13 residues long. CDR1 and CDR2 from the germline V gene are MDHEN and SYDVKM. Trimming stripped 8 bases from V and 6 bases from J, with 17 bases between. The CDR3 here is CASSPRETGEQYF. The CDR3 DNA reads as TGTGCCAGCTCACCACGGGAAACCGGCGAGCAGTACTTC.

The sample holds a few counts of this clonotype. The CDR3 DNA reads TGCGCCAGCAGCCAAGGCGGGGGAACTCCCTCCTACAATGAGCAGTTCTTC. Translated, it gives CASSQGGGTPSYNEQFF. The rearrangement links TRBV4-1 to TRBJ2-1; 7 nucleotides match TRBD2. The CDR3 has 17 amino acids. Germline CDR1 and CDR2: MGHRA and YSYEKL. The ends lost 1 base at V and 0 bases at J; junction bases unmatched: 6.

V and J are TRBV5-1 and TRBJ2-2; D is possibly TRBD1 (6 bases). V shed 2 bases and J shed 0 bases, with 11 bases lying between them. Per the germline V gene, CDR1 is SGHRS and CDR2 is YFSETQ. The CDR3 is 16 residues long. This CDR3 is CASSFQQGANTGELFF. The DNA for the CDR3 is TGCGCCAGCAGCTTCCAACAGGGCGCGAACACCGGGGAGCTGTTTTTT.

The chain couples TRBV20-1 to TRBJ2-6; D is undetermined. The CDR3 has 15 residues. Trimming stripped 0 bases from V and 0 bases from J, with 6 bases between. Germline CDR1 reads DFQATT; CDR2 reads SNEGSKA (reference sequence). CDR3 in amino acids: CSARDFASGANVLTF. The CDR3 DNA is TGCAGTGCTAGAGATTTCGCCTCTGGGGCCAACGTCCTGACTTTC.

The chain joins TRBV5-1 to TRBJ1-6, with no clear D. The V end lost 5 bases, the J end lost 0 bases, and 6 bases lay between the germline ends. Germline V gives CDR1 SGHRS, CDR2 YFSETQ. This CDR3 is built from 14 residues. This CDR3 reads CASRESSYNSPLHF. The CDR3 nucleotides read TGCGCCAGCAGGGAGAGCTCCTATAATTCACCCCTCCACTTT.

The V gene is TRBV20-1, the J gene TRBJ2-7; 7 positions match TRBD2. The CDR3 contains 14 residues. The J segment lost 1 base and the V segment lost 5 bases, leaving 8 bases of the junction unmatched. Germline CDR1 and CDR2: DFQATT and SNEGSKA (reference sequence). The CDR3 here is CSASGREWSYEQYF. CDR3 nucleotide sequence: TGCAGTGCTTCGGGGCGGGAGTGGTCCTACGAGCAGTACTTC.

The DNA of the CDR3 is TGTGCCAGCAGTTCATCCGGGACAGGGCCCACAGATACGCAGTATTTT. This encodes CASSSSGTGPTDTQYF. This chain links TRBV28 with TRBJ2-3, with TRBD1 identical over 9 bases. The CDR3 contains 16 residues. Germline values: CDR1 MDHEN, CDR2 SYDVKM. V shed 4 bases, J shed 2 bases, and the junction held 7 bases outside the gene matches.

There are many counts of this clonotype. This chain links TRBV6-6 with TRBJ1-2; no firm D call. CDR1 and CDR2 (germline): MNHNY, SVGAGI (reference sequence). V was pared by 2 bases and J by 1 base, with 5 bases between. The CDR3 runs 13 residues. The CDR3 is CASSYDDNYGYTF. The CDR3 DNA sequence: TGTGCCAGCAGTTACGACGATAACTATGGCTACACCTTC.

V gene TRBV12-5 combines with J gene TRBJ2-2; 12 bases are shared with TRBD2. The CDR3 contains 17 residues. V was pared by 6 bases and J by 0 bases, with 5 bases of the junction left unmatched. Germline-derived CDR1 and CDR2 are LGHNT and FRNRAP. This chain's CDR3 is CASGPTSGRANTGELFF. CDR3 coding DNA: TGTGCTAGTGGCCCGACTAGCGGGAGAGCGAACACCGGGGAGCTGTTTTTT. The full variable domain, in which reference TRBV12-5 and TRBJ2-2 provide the parts outside the CDR3, is DARVTQTPRHKVTEMGQEVTMRCQPILGHNTVFWYRQTMMQGLELLAYFRNRAPLDDSGMPKDRFSAEMPDATLATLKIQPSEPRDSAVYFCASGPTSGRANTGELFFGEGSRLTVL.

This clonotype came up a few times. The chain employs TRBV15 and TRBJ2-1; D ambiguous. The CDR3 is 13 amino acids. With 0 bases removed from V and 9 bases from J, the gap between germline ends came to 9 bases. CDR1 is LNHNV and CDR2 is YYDKDF in the germline V gene (reference sequence). The CDR3 here is CATSRDYRFEQFF. The CDR3 nucleotides read TGTGCCACCAGCAGAGATTATCGGTTTGAGCAGTTCTTC. The full variable domain, its missing parts supplied by reference TRBV15 and TRBJ2-1, is DAMVIQNPRYQVTQFGKPVTLSCSQTLNHNVMYWYQQKSSQAPKLLFHYYDKDFNNEADTPDNFQSRRPNTSFCFLDIRSPGLGDTAMYLCATSRDYRFEQFFGPGTRLTVL.

This clonotype was seen repeatedly, ten times or more. The chain couples TRBV27 to TRBJ2-1; 12 nucleotides agree with TRBD2. V was pared by 4 bases and J by 4 bases, with 11 bases of the junction left unmatched. The CDR3 sequence is 18 residues long. Germline V gives CDR1 MNHEY, CDR2 SMNVEV (reference sequence). CDR3: CASSSRGLAGGPYNEQFF. The CDR3 DNA follows: TGTGCCAGCAGTTCCCGCGGTCTAGCGGGAGGGCCGTACAATGAGCAGTTCTTC.

Concerning this clonotype itself: Given a much more abundant clone one base away, this may be a read error. This rearrangement joins TRBV30 to TRBJ2-1, with a tentative D call TRBD1 (6 bases). In germline, CDR1 is GTSNPN, CDR2 SVGIG (reference sequence). This CDR3 is built from 13 residues. Written as DNA, the CDR3 is TGTACCTGGAGTGTAGGGGGAAACAATGAGCAGTTCTTC. This sequence encodes CTWSVGGNNEQFF. Full variable domain (missing parts from reference TRBV30 and TRBJ2-1): SQTIHQWPATLVQPVGSPLSLECTVEGTSNPNLYWYRQAAGRGLQLLFYSVGIGQISSEVPQNLSASRPQDRQFILSSKKLLLSDSGFYLCTWSVGGNNEQFFGPGTRLTVL.

This clonotype was counted ten times or more. The chain links TRBV28 to TRBJ1-5; possibly TRBD1 for D (6 bases). Germline V CDR1 and CDR2: MDHEN, SYDVKM. Trimming cost V 5 bases and J 4 bases, with 12 bases left between them. The CDR3 contains 14 residues. The CDR3 here is CASSLDSFNQPQHF. The CDR3 bases are TGTGCCAGCAGTCTGGACAGCTTTAATCAGCCCCAGCATTTT.

The J gene is TRBJ2-1, the V gene TRBV12-3 or TRBV12-4; D perhaps matches TRBD2 (6 bases). This CDR3 is 12 amino acids long. V lost 3 bases to trimming and J lost 8 bases, with 8 bases between them. The chain's CDR3 is CASSLEGDEQFF. The CDR3 nucleotides are TGTGCCAGCAGTTTGGAGGGTGATGAGCAGTTCTTC.

This clonotype was picked up many times. This sequence joins TRBV6-2 or TRBV6-3 and TRBJ2-1; 7 bases fit TRBD2. This CDR3 has 16 amino acids. The J segment lost 0 bases and the V segment lost 0 bases, leaving 2 bases of the junction unmatched. Germline CDR1 MNHEY, CDR2 SVGEGT. CDR3 coding DNA: TGTGCCAGCAGTTACTCCGCGGGAGACTCCTACAATGAGCAGTTCTTC. It is translated as CASSYSAGDSYNEQFF.

This clonotype has just a few counts. The V call is TRBV6-5, the J call TRBJ2-7; 9 nucleotides agree with TRBD2. The CDR3 spans 14 residues. Unmatched junction bases numbered 3, after V lost 1 base and J lost 5 bases. Germline assignment: CDR1 MNHEY and CDR2 SVGAGI. In DNA, the CDR3 is TGTGCCAGCAGTTACTTGCTAGCGGGAAACGAGCAGTACTTC. Translated: CASSYLLAGNEQYF.

This clonotype was found a few times. The chain links TRBV28 to TRBJ2-3; TRBD1 is a possible D gene (5 bases). The CDR3 has 14 residues. Trimming left V 5 bases short and J 1 base short, with 10 bases between. Germline lookup yields CDR1 MDHEN and CDR2 SYDVKM. The CDR3 bases are TGTGCCAGCAGTGTCCTAGGGGGCACAGATACGCAGTATTTT. This translates into CASSVLGGTDTQYF.

This sequence joins TRBV2 and TRBJ2-3; D call uncertain. Between the trimmed V and J ends, which lost 6 bases and 0 bases, there was a span of 13 bases. The CDR3 consists of 15 residues. Germline CDR1 is SNHLY and CDR2 is FYNNEI. The CDR3 here is CASSLTGWSTDTQYF. The CDR3 nucleotides are TGTGCCAGCAGCTTAACGGGTTGGAGCACAGATACGCAGTATTTT.

The chain is built from TRBV7-6 and TRBJ1-6; 7 nucleotides match TRBD1. V trimming: 3 bases; J trimming: 7 bases; junction bases outside the gene matches: 9. The germline CDR1 and CDR2 sequences are SGHVS and FNYEAQ. The CDR3 sequence is 16 residues long. CDR3 nucleotides: TGTGCCAGCAGCTTTTCCGACAGGGCATGGAATTCACCCCTCCACTTT. This sequence encodes CASSFSDRAWNSPLHF.

This clonotype was seen at least ten times. The rearrangement joins TRBV11-1 to TRBJ2-1, with D uncertain. This CDR3 has 15 amino acids. Germline CDR1 is SGHAT and CDR2 is FQDESV (reference sequence). V was trimmed by 5 bases and J by 8 bases, leaving 19 bases between them. The CDR3 DNA sequence: TGTGCCAGCAGCCGAAGAAATTCGTATTTGGATGAGCAGTTCTTC. Amino acids: CASSRRNSYLDEQFF.

This chain joins TRBV5-1 and TRBJ1-1, with D unresolved. CDR1 is SGHRS and CDR2 is YFSETQ in the germline V gene. Trimming left V 0 bases short and J 4 bases short, with 7 bases between. The CDR3 spans 13 residues. The CDR3 here is CASSLGSPTEAFF. In DNA, the CDR3 is TGCGCCAGCAGCTTGGGGTCCCCCACTGAAGCTTTCTTT.